What follows are 22 T cell receptor beta chains derived from one specimen sequenced in a study of low-dose radiotherapy and immunotherapy resistance in tumors. Alpha and beta chains were covered, as first-strand cDNA relied on TRAV- and TRBV-specific primers. TCR amplification used roughly 20 PCR cycles, a constant-region primer and a V-primer adapter. One entry per CDR3 protein, called by TCRdb with MiXCR from the reads. Of 80,000 or so distinct CDR3 sequences in the sample, around 17% were seen once. Time point specified: after trial treatment. Treatment specified: LDRT plus nivolumab, ipilimumab, low-dose cyclophosphamide and aspirin (RACIN trial). Sample: PBMCs, taken after low-dose radiotherapy plus immunotherapy. The receptors come from a male donor with prostate cancer.

V is TRBV11-2 and J is TRBJ1-5; TRBD1 matches at 11 bases. The CDR3 has 17 amino acids. Germline CDR1 SGHAT, CDR2 FQNNGV. The J segment lost 1 base and the V segment lost 5 bases, leaving 7 bases of the junction unmatched. In DNA form, the CDR3 reads TGTGCCAGCAGCCCGGGACAGGGGGGGGTAAGCAATCAGCCCCAGCATTTT. As protein: CASSPGQGGVSNQPQHF.

The table lists this clonotype with a count of one. V usage is TRBV4-1 and J usage is TRBJ1-4; 7 bases align to TRBD1. CDR3 length equals 16 residues. With 0 bases clipped from V and 3 bases from J, the junction kept 4 bases outside the gene matches. Germline values: CDR1 MGHRA, CDR2 YSYEKL. CDR3 sequence (DNA): TGCGCCAGCAGCCAAGATTCAGGGGGGGCTAATGAAAAACTGTTTTTT. Translating it yields CASSQDSGGANEKLFF.

This clonotype was recorded many times. This rearrangement joins TRBV27 to TRBJ1-1; 7 bases align to TRBD1. V lost 4 bases, J lost 7 bases, and 6 bases stayed unmatched. This CDR3 spans 13 amino acids. Germline values: CDR1 MNHEY, CDR2 SMNVEV (reference sequence). DNA of the CDR3: TGTGCCAGCAGTTCGACAGGGCGGGGTGAAGCTTTCTTT. Translated: CASSSTGRGEAFF.

This clonotype came up many times. The chain has TRBV29-1 and TRBJ1-4; no clear D. CDR1 and CDR2 from the germline V gene are SQVTM and ANQGSEA. The CDR3 has 14 residues. The V and J ends lost 0 bases and 3 bases respectively, with 8 bases between them. This CDR3 reads CSVEDYASNEKLFF. The CDR3, as DNA: TGCAGCGTTGAAGATTACGCTTCTAATGAAAAACTGTTTTTT.

This clonotype showed up just a few times. The V call is TRBV7-2, the J call TRBJ1-6, with no clear D. The CDR3 runs to 13 residues. Germline values: CDR1 SGHTA, CDR2 FQGNSA. Deletions cut 2 bases from V and 13 bases from J, with 12 bases between. CDR3 sequence (DNA): TGTGCCAGCAGCTTACCGGCGGAACCCCCCCTCCACTTT. Residues: CASSLPAEPPLHF.

This clonotype was recorded a few times. DNA for the CDR3: TGTGCCAGCTCGCCCACTAGCGGGAGGGCCCTCGAAGACAATGAGCAGTTCTTC. Protein sequence: CASSPTSGRALEDNEQFF. V gene TRBV18 combines with J gene TRBJ2-1; 13 bases fit TRBD2. Germline V gene data show CDR1 as KGHSH and CDR2 as LQKENI. The CDR3 contains 18 residues. The trim removed 6 bases at V and 5 bases at J, leaving 13 bases unmatched.

The chain is built from TRBV3-1 and TRBJ2-7; 8 nucleotides match TRBD2. The CDR3 spans 18 residues. Germline-derived CDR1 and CDR2 are LGHDT and YNNKEL (reference sequence). Trimming cost V 3 bases and J 3 bases; bases outside gene matches: 16. Here the CDR3 DNA reads TGTGCCAGCAGCCAGCCCCGGGGTAGCGGGGCCCAGGTCTACGAGCAGTACTTC. It translates to CASSQPRGSGAQVYEQYF.

The chain employs TRBV14 and TRBJ1-1; D is ambiguous. The length of the CDR3 is 13 residues. Germline CDR1 is SGHDN and CDR2 is FVKESK. Trimming left V 0 bases short and J 7 bases short, with 9 bases between. CDR3 residues: CASSQDSRGEAFF. In DNA, the CDR3 is TGTGCCAGCAGCCAAGATTCCCGGGGTGAAGCTTTCTTT.

This clonotype was found many times. This chain uses TRBV6-6 with TRBJ2-7; D is possibly TRBD1 or TRBD2 (5 bases each). The CDR3 has 14 amino acids. V lost 4 bases, J lost 5 bases, and 15 bases lay in between. Per germline, CDR1 MNHNY and CDR2 SVGAGI (reference sequence). The CDR3 loop is CASSSRDRTHEQYF. CDR3 DNA: TGTGCCAGCAGTTCCCGGGACCGAACGCACGAGCAGTACTTC.

This chain joins TRBV7-2 and TRBJ2-3; D may be TRBD1 (7 bases). Germline-derived CDR1 and CDR2 are SGHTA and FQGNSA. With 5 bases removed from V and 4 bases from J, the gap between germline ends came to 13 bases. CDR3 length equals 14 residues. CDR3 nucleotides: TGTGCCAGCAGCAACCAGGGGGGCTCAGATACGCAGTATTTT. Translated, it gives CASSNQGGSDTQYF.

This clonotype appeared many times. V gene TRBV20-1 combines with J gene TRBJ2-7; D not resolved. The germline V gene has CDR1 DFQATT and CDR2 SNEGSKA (reference sequence). V dropped 3 bases and J dropped 0 bases, with 15 bases sitting between them. This CDR3 is built from 15 residues. The CDR3 protein is CSASQAGRSSYEQYF. The CDR3 region has the DNA TGCAGTGCTAGCCAGGCCGGACGGAGCTCCTACGAGCAGTACTTC.

This rearrangement joins TRBV7-9 to TRBJ2-7, with D possibly matching TRBD2 (5 bases). CDR3 size: 13 residues. Germline CDR1 is SEHNR and CDR2 is FQNEAQ (reference sequence). V was trimmed by 2 bases and J by 6 bases, leaving 11 bases between them. CDR3 in DNA: TGTGCCAGCAGCTTACAAGGACTCTCCGAGCAGTACTTC. Protein product: CASSLQGLSEQYF. The entire variable domain, with the rest obtained from reference TRBV7-9 and TRBJ2-7, is as follows: DTGVSQNPRHKITKRGQNVTFRCDPISEHNRLYWYRQTLGQGPEFLTYFQNEAQLEKSRLLSDRFSAERPKGSFSTLEIQRTEQGDSAMYLCASSLQGLSEQYFGPGTRLTVT.

The CDR3 reads CASSYGIGATGQETQYF. In nucleotides, the CDR3 is TGCGCCAGCAGCTATGGCATCGGGGCGACGGGGCAAGAGACCCAGTACTTC. The chain employs TRBV4-1 and TRBJ2-5; D is possibly TRBD1 or TRBD2 (5 bases each). From germline, CDR1 is MGHRA and CDR2 YSYEKL. CDR3 length: 17 residues. The ends were cut back, 5 bases at V and 2 bases at J, with 21 bases in the middle.

This clonotype was counted many times. The chain is built from TRBV14 and TRBJ1-2, with D maybe TRBD1 (5 bases). Trimming took 0 bases from V and 4 from J, leaving 12 bases between them. Per the germline V gene, CDR1 is SGHDN and CDR2 is FVKESK. The CDR3 runs to 15 residues. The CDR3 protein is CASSQDGGTGYGYTF. CDR3 DNA: TGTGCCAGCAGCCAAGACGGCGGGACGGGCTATGGCTACACCTTC.

J is TRBJ2-7 and V is TRBV5-4; D is perhaps TRBD2 (7 bases). The V and J ends lost 4 bases and 2 bases respectively, with 13 bases between them. The CDR3 length is 14 residues. CDR1 is SGHNT and CDR2 is YYREEE in the germline V gene (reference sequence). The CDR3 is CASSRGGGPYEQYF. The CDR3 DNA sequence: TGTGCCAGCAGCCGGGGCGGGGGCCCCTACGAGCAGTACTTC.

This CDR3 reads CASSLREGAEEKLFF. CDR3 bases: TGTGCCAGCAGTTTAAGGGAGGGGGCTGAGGAAAAACTGTTTTTT. The chain links TRBV28 to TRBJ1-4, with 7 bases matching TRBD1. Trimming removed 2 bases from V and 8 bases from J; junction bases left unmatched: 8. CDR3 size: 15 residues. Germline assignment: CDR1 MDHEN and CDR2 SYDVKM.

This clonotype was seen repeatedly, ten times or more. The chain couples TRBV27 to TRBJ2-1, with 7 bases that match TRBD2. With 0 bases clipped from V and 1 base from J, the junction kept 12 bases outside the gene matches. This CDR3 comprises 19 residues. Germline CDR1 is MNHEY and CDR2 is SMNVEV (reference sequence). The CDR3 DNA reads as TGTGCCAGCAGTTTATCGGGGGGGAGGGCCTTTAATTCCTACAATGAGCAGTTCTTC. Encoded protein: CASSLSGGRAFNSYNEQFF.

There are many counts of this clonotype. The chain couples TRBV6-2 or TRBV6-3 to TRBJ2-5; D is perhaps TRBD2 (6 bases). Germline V gene sequence: CDR1 MNHEY, CDR2 SVGEGT. Trimming pared 5 bases from V and 4 bases from J, leaving 14 bases between. The CDR3 sequence is 14 residues long. The CDR3 bases are TGTGCCAGCAGTGAGACTGCCGGGAGAGAGACCCAGTACTTC. Its translation: CASSETAGRETQYF.

This clonotype was counted a few times. The rearrangement links TRBV18 to TRBJ1-1; maybe TRBD1 (6 bases). This CDR3 has 13 amino acids. Germline CDR1 reads KGHSH; CDR2 reads LQKENI. V was clipped by 1 base and J by 6 bases, with 9 bases between them. DNA for the CDR3: TGTGCCAGCTCACCACTAGAGGGGGCTGAAGCTTTCTTT. This sequence encodes CASSPLEGAEAFF.

The chain uses TRBV5-8 and TRBJ2-1; D gene unclear. The CDR3 runs 15 residues. Germline assignment: CDR1 SGHTS and CDR2 YDEGEE. V was cut by 0 bases and J by 0 bases, with 7 bases left in between. Here the CDR3 DNA reads TGTGCCAGCAGCTTGGACCCTAGCTCCTACAATGAGCAGTTCTTC. Translation: CASSLDPSSYNEQFF.

This clonotype was observed at least ten times. This chain links TRBV4-3 with TRBJ2-1; tentatively, D is TRBD1 or TRBD2 (5 bases each). CDR3 length equals 16 residues. Deletions cut 1 base from V and 0 bases from J, with 10 bases between. The germline gives CDR1 LGHNA, CDR2 YSLEER. The CDR3 nucleotides read TGCGCCAGCAGCCAAGTATCAGGGAGCTCCTACAATGAGCAGTTCTTC. Amino acid sequence: CASSQVSGSSYNEQFF.

This clonotype was detected ten times or more. The chain joins TRBV29-1 to TRBJ1-5; 7 nucleotides match TRBD1. V was pared by 5 bases and J by 3 bases, with 7 bases of the junction left unmatched. This CDR3 spans 14 amino acids. Germline values: CDR1 SQVTM, CDR2 ANQGSEA. Here the CDR3 reads CSVSGTDPNQPQHF. The CDR3 DNA reads TGCAGCGTTTCCGGGACAGACCCCAATCAGCCCCAGCATTTT.